This TCR beta chain was recorded in a study of naive and memory T cell subsets. General observations from the study: Naive repertoires, especially CD8, held a few larger clonotypes, possibly memory cells re-expressing CD45RA. TCR counts from RNA may reflect activation-linked expression changes.

The CDR3 length is 14 residues. From germline, CDR1 is DFQATT and CDR2 SNEGSKA (reference sequence). Trimming took 0 bases from V and 2 from J, leaving 11 bases between them. An equimolar mix of two oligonucleotides served as the beta constant-region primer for TRBC1 and TRBC2. The ligated cDNA underwent four PCR rounds using SP2 and nested alpha and beta constant-region primers. TCRdb called the UMI-ligation and nested PCR reads again in MiXCR, with one record for every CDR3 protein. The data contain 120,000 to 150,000 distinct CDR3 sequences, approximately 21% of them singletons. This clonotype was recorded a few times. Its antigen is as yet unknown.

The J gene is TRBJ2-7, the V gene TRBV20-1; D unclear. Sequencing input: naive CD8+ T cells from blood. The source is a human donor in good health. CDR3 in amino acids: CSARDFSQTYEQYF. The CDR3 coding sequence is TGCAGTGCTAGAGATTTTAGCCAAACCTACGAGCAGTACTTC.